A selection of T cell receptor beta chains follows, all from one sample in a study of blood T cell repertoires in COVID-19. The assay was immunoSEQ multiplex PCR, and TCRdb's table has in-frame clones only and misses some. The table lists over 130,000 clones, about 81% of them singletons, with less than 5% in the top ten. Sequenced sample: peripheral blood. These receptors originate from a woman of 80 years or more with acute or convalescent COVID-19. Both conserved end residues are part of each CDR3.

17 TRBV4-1 CASSQRILAGGSNEQFF
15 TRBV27 CASSLGPRGYNEQFF
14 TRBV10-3 CAISERAQGAGYTF
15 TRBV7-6 CASSLEGFTAETQYF
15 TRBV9 CASSPTGRVPYEQYF
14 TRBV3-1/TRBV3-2 CASSRQGFNEKLFF
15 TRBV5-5 CASSFRGQRTDTQYF
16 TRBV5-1 CASSLEAGSSYNEQFF
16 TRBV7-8 CASSLTRVNSGNTIYF
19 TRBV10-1 CASSDHPVAIPARPGELFF
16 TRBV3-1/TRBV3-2 CASSYGRGRGLETQYF
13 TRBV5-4 CASSSRGYDEQYF
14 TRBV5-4 CASSSGGSYNEQFF
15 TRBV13 CASSLRQTYTGELFF